In this sample, the clone carrying this TCR beta chain turned up a few times. The data were obtained in a study of T cell repertoires in cytomegalovirus infection. MiXCR was run by TCRdb on the reads, yielding one entry per CDR3 protein. The table lists 400,000 or so distinct CDR3 sequences, 15% to 20% of them singletons. V lost 6 bases and J lost 5; bases outside the gene matches: 7. The CDR3 is 15 residues long. Germline V gene data show CDR1 as MGHRA and CDR2 as YSYEKL. The rearrangement uses TRBV4-1 and TRBJ2-3; 11 nucleotides align to TRBD2. Sequenced: PBMCs. The sequence was obtained from a human donor in good health (CMV status not recorded). Some clones in this sample may be carry-over from other donors' samples. The CDR3 protein is CASRVLAGGQDTQYF. Here the CDR3 DNA reads TGCGCCAGCAGGGTTCTAGCGGGAGGCCAAGATACGCAGTATTTT.